This TCR beta chain was sequenced during a study of molecular identifiers for immune sequencing clone quantification. This clonotype showed up many times. TCRdb analysed the PCR reads with MiXCR anew, one entry per CDR3 protein. The data contain 550,000 to 750,000 distinct CDR3 sequences, 20% of them singletons. The ends were cut back, 6 bases at V and 2 bases at J, with 17 bases in the middle. The CDR3 is 16 amino acids. Germline-derived CDR1 and CDR2 are SEHNR and FQNEAQ (reference sequence). This TCR was recovered from a human donor in good health. Some libraries in this study had Jurkat cell RNA spiked in. The rearrangement links TRBV7-9 to TRBJ1-5, with D unclear. The sample comprised naive CD8+ T cells from blood, with Jurkat cell RNA spiked in. Subset here: FACS-sorted CD8+CD4-CCR7+CD45RA+ naive T cells. DNA for the CDR3: TGTGCCAGCAGTCCCTCGGGGTTGCATGGCAATCAGCCCCAGCATTTT. Amino acid sequence: CASSPSGLHGNQPQHF.